This TCR beta chain was sequenced during a study of T cell responses to AZD1222 COVID-19 vaccine. Data came from immunoSEQ multiplex PCR; TCRdb stores just in-frame clones and leaves some out. Altogether around 130,000 clones are present, around nine tenths being singletons, with the ten largest covering 4.2%. General observations from the study: Repertoires were obtained solely post-peak T cell response. Spike was spanned by vaccine-associated CD4 TCRs, which were dominant at 160-218 and 743-854. Spike-specific TCR repertoires showed rising breadth and depth after two AZD1222 doses. Mostly white British, mostly female donors; authors suggested clonal diversity may be underestimated.

Losses at the gene ends were 3 bases for V and 5 bases for J; bases not matched to a gene: 8. The CDR3 is made up of 15 amino acids. Germline CDR1 reads DFQATT; CDR2 reads SNEGSKA (reference sequence). As for this clone: Its specificity is not known.

The chain uses TRBV20-1 and TRBJ2-2, with 8 bases lining up with TRBD2. This specimen consisted of peripheral blood, obtained 28 days after the second dose of the MenACWY control vaccine. The receptor was derived from an adult who received the MenACWY meningococcal vaccine as a control. The CDR3 protein is CSASAAGGDTGELFF. In DNA form, the CDR3 reads TGCAGTGCTAGTGCGGCGGGGGGTGATACCGGGGAGCTGTTTTTT.